This TCR beta chain was retrieved from a study of shared clonotypes between healthy human individuals. Regarding the study as a whole: Tissues were not sampled, only blood, and their repertoires likely differ.

The naive CD8 population came from CD45RO-negative cells selected for CCR7, without terminally differentiated effector memory CD45RA+ cells. Each subset's genomic DNA was split evenly across several immunoSEQ plates. The table came from immunoSEQ multiplex PCR; TCRdb's copy has only in-frame clones and leaves some out. The sample holds around 2,100,000 clones, approximately 95% seen once. As regards this clone: Its specificity is not known.

The V gene's germline CDR1 is MNHEY and CDR2 SMNVEV (reference sequence). This CDR3 has 14 residues. V dropped 2 bases and J dropped 3 bases, with 11 bases sitting between them. This receptor was taken from a man between 18 and 35 years old in good health. The sequenced sample was naive CD8+ T cells sorted from blood. The rearrangement links TRBV27 to TRBJ2-7, with D perhaps given as TRBD1 or TRBD2 (5 bases each). The CDR3 nucleotides read TGTGCCAGCAGTTTAGGGGGACGATTCTACGAGCAGTACTTC. Translation gives CASSLGGRFYEQYF.